This T cell receptor beta chain derives from a study of cytomegalovirus exposure and HLA in healthy donors. Study-level points and caveats: Most likely, a cluster of highly shared sequence variants arose as a sequencing artifact.

PCR used 60 Vbeta primers and 13 Jbeta primers. Assay: immunoSEQ multiplex PCR; the TCRdb copy retains only in-frame clones and omits some. This table holds roughly 140,000 clones, around 80% found once. The table lists this clone with a count of one. What it binds is not known. V gave up 8 bases and J gave up 0 bases, with 17 bases separating them. Germline loops: CDR1 MNHNY, CDR2 SVGAGI (reference sequence). The CDR3 consists of 15 residues. The sample comprised PBMCs. The rearrangement links TRBV6-6 to TRBJ2-7, with TRBD2 as a possible D gene (6 bases). The TCR originated in an older woman in good health and CMV-seropositive. The CDR3 protein is CASHPRRGASYEQYF. The CDR3 bases are TGTGCCAGCCATCCCCGGAGGGGCGCCTCCTACGAGCAGTACTTC.